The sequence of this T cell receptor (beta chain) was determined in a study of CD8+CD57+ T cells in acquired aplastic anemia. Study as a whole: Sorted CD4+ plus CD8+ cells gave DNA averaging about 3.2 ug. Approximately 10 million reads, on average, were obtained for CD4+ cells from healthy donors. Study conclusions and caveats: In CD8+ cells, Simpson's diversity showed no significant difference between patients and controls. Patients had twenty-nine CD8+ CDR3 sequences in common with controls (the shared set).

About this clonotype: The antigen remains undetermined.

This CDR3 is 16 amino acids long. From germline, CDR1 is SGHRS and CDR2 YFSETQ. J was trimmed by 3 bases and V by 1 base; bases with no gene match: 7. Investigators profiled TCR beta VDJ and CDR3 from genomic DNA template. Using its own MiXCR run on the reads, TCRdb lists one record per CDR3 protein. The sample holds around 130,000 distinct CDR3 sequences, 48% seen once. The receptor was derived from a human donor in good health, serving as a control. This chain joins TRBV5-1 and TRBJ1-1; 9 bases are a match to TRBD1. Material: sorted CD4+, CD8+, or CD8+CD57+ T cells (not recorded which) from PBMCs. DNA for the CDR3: TGCGCCAGCAGCTTGACCGGGACAGGGAGGTACACTGAAGCTTTCTTT. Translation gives CASSLTGTGRYTEAFF.